These T cell receptor beta chains were read from a single sample in a study of blood T cell repertoires in COVID-19. TCRdb's copy holds only in-frame clones and misses some; the assay was immunoSEQ multiplex PCR. This sample has 150,000 to 200,000 clones, with about 88% found just once. The sequencing sample was made of peripheral blood. All receptors derive from a man between 65 and 85 years old with active or convalescent COVID-19. The CDR3 runs from the conserved cysteine through the conserved F or W. The D gene is left open where the match is weak. Not every row has a clone size; where given, it reads once, few, many or a size class.

abundance | j_gene | d_gene | v_gene | CDR3nt | CDR3aa
- | TRBJ1-2 | TRBD1 | TRBV5-4 | TGTGCCAGCAGCCCCACGCAGGGGGCCTATGGCTACACCTTC | CASSPTQGAYGYTF
- | TRBJ1-4 | - | TRBV6-5 | TGTGCCAGCAGTTACCGAGCTAATGAAAAACTGTTTTTT | CASSYRANEKLFF
- | TRBJ1-5 | TRBD1 | TRBV19 | TGTGCCAGTAGTCTAGGGACAGGAAGCAATCAGCCCCAGCATTTT | CASSLGTGSNQPQHF
- | TRBJ1-1 | TRBD1 | TRBV6-2/TRBV6-3 | TGTGCCAGCAGCACGGACAGGGCCGACACTGAAGCTTTCTTT | CASSTDRADTEAFF
- | TRBJ1-6 | - | TRBV2 | TGTGCCAGCAGTGAGGGGATCGCACAGGCTACTTCACCCCTCCACTTT | CASSEGIAQATSPLHF
- | TRBJ2-5 | - | TRBV7-6 | TGTGCCAGCAGCCCCGGGGGAAGGCTGGGGGGGACCCAGTACTTC | CASSPGGRLGGTQYF
- | TRBJ1-4 | - | TRBV11-2 | TGTGCCACACAGGGTAATGAAAAACTGTTTTTT | CATQGNEKLFF
- | TRBJ1-5 | - | TRBV28 | TGTGCCAGCACCCGCGGGCGCGATCAGCCCCAGCATTTT | CASTRGRDQPQHF
- | TRBJ1-6 | TRBD1 | TRBV7-2 | TGTGCCAGCAGCTTGGGGACAGGGGCTAATAATTCACCCCTCCACTTT | CASSLGTGANNSPLHF
- | TRBJ1-6 | - | TRBV27 | TGTGCCAGCAGTTTGGTTGGAGGGGCCAATTCACCCCTCCACTTT | CASSLVGGANSPLHF
- | TRBJ1-4 | TRBD1 | TRBV4-1 | TGCGCCAGCAGCCTCCGACAGGGGGCCTATAATGAAAAACTGTTTTTT | CASSLRQGAYNEKLFF
- | TRBJ1-6 | - | TRBV7-2 | TGTGCCAACACCCTAGGAGGCCGAACTACTAGCTCCTATAATTCACCCCTCCACTTT | CANTLGGRTTSSYNSPLHF
once | TRBJ2-1 | - | TRBV6-5 | TGTGCCAGCAGTAGGCTAGCGAGTAATGAGCAGTTCTTC | CASSRLASNEQFF
- | TRBJ2-3 | TRBD2 | TRBV10-3 | TGTGCCACCCAGGGAGGGTCTAGCACAGATACGCAGTATTTT | CATQGGSSTDTQYF
few | TRBJ2-2 | TRBD2 | TRBV6-6 | TGTGCCACTCTCGGGGGGAAATCGAACACCGGGGAGCTGTTTTTT | CATLGGKSNTGELFF
- | TRBJ1-2 | - | TRBV10-3 | TGTGCCATCAGTGAGTCGTCGGGGTATTCCTATGGCTACACCTTC | CAISESSGYSYGYTF
once | TRBJ2-3 | - | TRBV12-1 | TGTGCCAGCCCCTTAAATAGGGGGCTTAGGACCACAGATACGCAGTATTTT | CASPLNRGLRTTDTQYF
- | TRBJ2-7 | TRBD2 | TRBV28 | TGTGCCAGCAGTCCCAGGGTTAGCGGGGCCTACGAGCAGTACTTC | CASSPRVSGAYEQYF
- | TRBJ1-2 | TRBD1 | TRBV7-8 | TGTGCCAGCAGCGTTTCGACAGGGGCCGGGAGCTACACCTTC | CASSVSTGAGSYTF
- | TRBJ1-4 | - | TRBV7-9 | TGTGCCAGCAGCTTAATCGGTTCCCGACTAAATGAAAAACTGTTTTTT | CASSLIGSRLNEKLFF
- | TRBJ2-3 | - | TRBV9 | TGTGCCAGCAGCGCAAATCCGAGCTATACGCAGTATTTT | CASSANPSYTQYF
- | TRBJ1-1 | TRBD1 | TRBV7-2 | TGTGCCAGCAGCTCCCGGACAGGGGTGAACACTGAAGCTTTCTTT | CASSSRTGVNTEAFF
once | TRBJ1-6 | TRBD1 | TRBV5-6 | TGTGCCAGCAGCTTGGCCCGAGACAGGGGATATACACCCCTCCACTTT | CASSLARDRGYTPLHF
- | TRBJ1-4 | TRBD1 | TRBV9 | TGTGCCAGCAGTGCAGGGGGCAGGGATGAAAAACTGTTTTTT | CASSAGGRDEKLFF
- | TRBJ2-7 | - | TRBV6-1 | TGTGCCAGCAGTGAAGGACAGGGAGTTTGGTGGGGAGGAAGCTCCTACGAGCAGTACTTC | CASSEGQGVWWGGSSYEQYF
once | TRBJ2-7 | - | TRBV20-1 | TGCAGTGCTGTGGCCGACACCGAGCAGTACTTC | CSAVADTEQYF
- | TRBJ2-3 | TRBD2 | TRBV6-5 | TGTGCCAGCAGGAGTAGCGGGGGGCGCACAGATACGCAGTATTTT | CASRSSGGRTDTQYF
- | TRBJ1-2 | - | TRBV6-2/TRBV6-3 | TGTGCCAGCAGTTCCCTAATGGGGGGCTATGGCTACACCTTC | CASSSLMGGYGYTF
- | TRBJ1-3 | - | TRBV10-1 | TGCGCCAGCAGCCAACAGGCGGTCTCTGGAAACACCATATATTTT | CASSQQAVSGNTIYF
- | TRBJ1-2 | - | TRBV6-5 | TGTGCCAGCAGCCTAGAAAGGGGCTACACCTTC | CASSLERGYTF
- | TRBJ1-5 | TRBD1 | TRBV27 | TGTGCCAGCAGACCAGACAGGGGAATAGGCAATCAGCCCCAGCATTTT | CASRPDRGIGNQPQHF
- | TRBJ2-2 | TRBD1 | TRBV5-1 | TGCGCCAGCAGCTTGCAGGGGGCGGCCGGGGAGCTGTTTTTT | CASSLQGAAGELFF
- | TRBJ1-2 | - | TRBV10-3 | TGTGCCATCAGCCCATCACTAGGAGACTATGGCTACACCTTC | CAISPSLGDYGYTF
- | TRBJ2-7 | - | TRBV5-1 | TGCGCCAGCAGTTCAACAGGGATCGAGTACGAGCAGTACTTC | CASSSTGIEYEQYF
- | TRBJ1-3 | - | TRBV7-8 | TGTGCCAGCAGCCCTCGAAACACCATATATTTT | CASSPRNTIYF
- | TRBJ1-3 | TRBD1 | TRBV30 | TGTGCCTGGACCAGGGACAGGGGGCCAGGAGACTCTGGAAACACCATATATTTT | CAWTRDRGPGDSGNTIYF
- | TRBJ2-2 | TRBD2 | TRBV24-1 | TGTGCCACCAGTGTTGGGGCCGGGACTAGCGGCACGAAGGGCACCGGGGAGCTGTTTTTT | CATSVGAGTSGTKGTGELFF
once | TRBJ2-5 | TRBD1 | TRBV7-2 | TGTGCCAGCAGCACGACAGGGGGCCTGGAGACCCAGTACTTC | CASSTTGGLETQYF
- | TRBJ1-6 | - | TRBV4-1 | TGCGCCAGCAGCCAATCAGGAGGGGCACTACCAACCAATTCACCCCTCCACTTT | CASSQSGGALPTNSPLHF
- | TRBJ2-2 | - | TRBV29-1 | TGCAGCGCAGCTGTTGCGTCCGGGGAGCTGTTTTTT | CSAAVASGELFF
few | TRBJ2-1 | - | TRBV5-4 | TGTGCCAGCAGCTTGGGGGGGCAAACCAAACAAGAGCAGTTCTTC | CASSLGGQTKQEQFF
- | TRBJ2-2 | - | TRBV12-3/TRBV12-4 | TGTGCCAGCAGACCGGGACTGCCCGGGGAGCTGTTTTTT | CASRPGLPGELFF
- | TRBJ2-1 | - | TRBV11-2 | TGTGCCAGCAGCTTAGGTAGTGGCTACAATGAGCAGTTCTTC | CASSLGSGYNEQFF
- | TRBJ1-2 | - | TRBV7-2 | TGTGCCAGCAGCTTGGACGGGAAGTATGGCTACACCTTC | CASSLDGKYGYTF
- | TRBJ2-7 | TRBD1 | TRBV10-2 | TGCGCCAGCAGTCGCCATGATCTAAGGGACAGGGGTCGATACGAGCAGTACTTC | CASSRHDLRDRGRYEQYF
- | TRBJ2-2 | - | TRBV7-2 | TGTGCCAGCAGCTTAGGGGTGGGGCTCGGGGAGCTGTTTTTT | CASSLGVGLGELFF
- | TRBJ2-7 | - | TRBV28 | TGTGCCAGCAGTTCCCCGTACGAGCAGTACTTC | CASSSPYEQYF
- | TRBJ2-7 | TRBD1 | TRBV19 | TGTGCCAGTAGTGTCAGCAGGGGGTTTCCCCTCGAGCAGTACTTC | CASSVSRGFPLEQYF
once | TRBJ2-7 | - | TRBV28 | TGTGCCACAGCCCCCCAGCGGGCGGGTTACGAGCAGTACTTC | CATAPQRAGYEQYF
- | TRBJ2-7 | TRBD2 | TRBV5-4 | TGTGCCAGCAGCTTGCTATCGGCGGGAGTGTCCTACGAGCAGTACTTC | CASSLLSAGVSYEQYF
- | TRBJ2-1 | - | TRBV27 | TGTGCCAGCAGTTTATCGGGGACTCACCGTAATGAGCAGTTCTTC | CASSLSGTHRNEQFF
once | TRBJ2-5 | - | TRBV7-2 | TGTGCCAGCAGCTTAGCTCGGGGGAGCCAAGAGACCCAGTACTTC | CASSLARGSQETQYF
- | TRBJ1-5 | - | TRBV10-3 | TGTGCCATCAGTGATCGGACAGCCCAGCAGCCCCAGCATTTT | CAISDRTAQQPQHF
- | TRBJ2-2 | - | TRBV28 | TGTGCCAGCATTCGTACAGGAAAGAACACCGGGGAGCTGTTTTTT | CASIRTGKNTGELFF
- | TRBJ2-2 | TRBD2 | TRBV9 | TGTGCCAGCAGCCAGACTAGCGGGGGGGCCTGGACCGGGGAGCTGTTTTTT | CASSQTSGGAWTGELFF
few | TRBJ1-6 | - | TRBV3-1/TRBV3-2 | TGTGCCAGCAGCCAAGAAGTGCAGGGTGGAAATTCACCCCTCCACTTT | CASSQEVQGGNSPLHF
once | TRBJ2-7 | - | TRBV10-3 | TGTGCCATCAGGGACAGCTACGAGCAGTACTTC | CAIRDSYEQYF
- | TRBJ1-6 | TRBD1 | TRBV30 | TGTGCCTGGAGTCGACTGGGGACAGGCAGGGACGCCCTCCACTTT | CAWSRLGTGRDALHF
- | TRBJ2-7 | - | TRBV11-2 | TGTGCCAGCAGCTTAGTAAGGGTAAGGGGTTACGAGCAGTACTTC | CASSLVRVRGYEQYF